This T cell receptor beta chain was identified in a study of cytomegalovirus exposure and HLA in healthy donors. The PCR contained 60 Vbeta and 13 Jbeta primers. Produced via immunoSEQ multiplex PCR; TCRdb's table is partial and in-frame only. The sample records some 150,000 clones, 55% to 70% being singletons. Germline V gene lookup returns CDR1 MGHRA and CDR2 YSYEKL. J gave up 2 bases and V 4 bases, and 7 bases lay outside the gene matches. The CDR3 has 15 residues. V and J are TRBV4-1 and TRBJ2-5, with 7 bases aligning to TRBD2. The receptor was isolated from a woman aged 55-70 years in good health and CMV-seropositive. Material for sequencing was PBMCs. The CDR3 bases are TGCGCCAGCAGCCCGACGGGGGGAGGGCAAGAGACCCAGTACTTC. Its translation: CASSPTGGGQETQYF.